The 20 T cell receptor beta chains presented below share a single source sample, sequenced in a study of OX40 agonist ivuxolimab in advanced cancers. Produced via immunoSEQ multiplex PCR; TCRdb's table is partial and in-frame only. The sample lists roughly 120,000 clones; 80% to 90% were seen once. The sample in question was CD4+ or CD8+ T cells sorted from blood, obtained in a trial of the OX40 agonist ivuxolimab. The receptors shown here come from an adult with an advanced solid tumor such as melanoma, head and neck, liver or kidney cancer.

The chain combines TRBV28 with TRBJ1-2; no firm D call. This CDR3 is 13 amino acids long. Germline V gene sequence: CDR1 MDHEN, CDR2 SYDVKM. V was shortened by 6 bases and J by 3 bases, with 11 bases between the two germline ends. This CDR3 is CASRSGIDYGYTF. CDR3 DNA sequence: TGTGCCAGCAGGAGCGGCATTGACTATGGCTACACCTTC.

The rearrangement uses TRBV30 and TRBJ1-6; D gene uncertain. The germline V and J ends were trimmed by 2 bases and 9 bases, with 17 bases remaining between them. CDR1 is GTSNPN, CDR2 SVGIG, per germline (reference sequence). CDR3 size: 15 residues. For the CDR3, the DNA is TGTGCCTGGAGTACATCCCTCGGAGGGAGTTCACCCCTCCACTTT. Residues: CAWSTSLGGSSPLHF. Drawing the rest from reference TRBV30 and TRBJ1-6, the complete variable domain is SQTIHQWPATLVQPVGSPLSLECTVEGTSNPNLYWYRQAAGRGLQLLFYSVGIGQISSEVPQNLSASRPQDRQFILSSKKLLLSDSGFYLCAWSTSLGGSSPLHFGNGTRLTVT.

The chain is built from TRBV28 and TRBJ1-1; D is possibly TRBD1 (5 bases). The ends were cut back, 5 bases at V and 1 base at J, with 11 bases in the middle. Germline values: CDR1 MDHEN, CDR2 SYDVKM. This CDR3 has 14 residues. CDR3 region: CASSPGRRNTEAFF. The DNA of the CDR3 is TGTGCCAGCAGTCCAGGGAGACGGAACACTGAAGCTTTCTTT.

The CDR3 nucleotides read TGCAGCGTCGACAAAGGGACGAACACTGAAGCTTTCTTT. Protein sequence: CSVDKGTNTEAFF. The chain has TRBV29-1 and TRBJ1-1, with D perhaps matching TRBD1 (5 bases). Trimming removed 6 bases from V and 1 base from J, with 12 bases in between. There are 13 residues in the CDR3. CDR1 SQVTM and CDR2 ANQGSEA come from the germline V gene.

V gene TRBV19 combines with J gene TRBJ2-3; 7 positions match TRBD2. The germline CDR1 and CDR2 sequences are LNHDA and SQIVND (reference sequence). V shed 4 bases, J shed 2 bases, and the junction held 6 bases outside the gene matches. CDR3 length: 15 amino acids. CDR3 region: CASSTGTTSTDTQYF. CDR3 in DNA: TGTGCCAGTAGTACAGGGACTACATCCACAGATACGCAGTATTTT.

The rearrangement uses TRBV28 and TRBJ1-2, with D possibly being TRBD1 (5 bases). Germline CDR1 reads MDHEN; CDR2 reads SYDVKM. Trimming left V 5 bases short and J 4 bases short, with 11 bases between. This CDR3 has 13 residues. CDR3 amino acids: CASSLQGSYGYTF. The CDR3 bases are TGTGCCAGCAGTCTCCAGGGATCCTATGGCTACACCTTC.

The chain combines TRBV7-9 with TRBJ2-5, with D uncertain. There are 11 residues in the CDR3. CDR1 is SEHNR and CDR2 is FQNEAQ in the germline V gene (reference sequence). V was clipped by 7 bases and J by 10 bases, with 13 bases between them. This CDR3 is CASTSGSSQYF. The CDR3 DNA reads TGTGCCAGCACAAGTGGGTCGAGCCAGTACTTC.

This clone was seen ten or more times. The chain recombines TRBV4-3 with TRBJ2-7; possible D gene TRBD2, 5 bases. CDR1 and CDR2 (germline): LGHNA, YSLEER. Trimming pared 1 base from V and 6 bases from J, leaving 10 bases between. This CDR3 comprises 13 residues. CDR3 sequence: CASSQARVGEQYF. The CDR3 DNA sequence: TGCGCCAGCAGCCAAGCGAGGGTGGGCGAGCAGTACTTC.

The rearrangement uses TRBV6-5 and TRBJ1-2, with D maybe TRBD1 (5 bases). Germline lookup yields CDR1 MNHEY and CDR2 SVGAGI. Trimming removed 5 bases from V and 6 bases from J, with 13 bases in between. The CDR3 length is 13 residues. This chain's CDR3 is CASSRLAGNGYTF. The CDR3 DNA sequence: TGTGCCAGCAGTAGACTAGCAGGGAATGGCTACACCTTC.

This chain uses TRBV28 with TRBJ1-2; 7 nucleotides line up with TRBD1. Germline V gene sequence: CDR1 MDHEN, CDR2 SYDVKM. The length of the CDR3 is 14 residues. V gave up 5 bases and J gave up 2 bases; unmatched junction bases: 5. CDR3 DNA: TGTGCCAGCAGTACTACAGGGGCGAACTATGGCTACACCTTC. It is translated as CASSTTGANYGYTF.

The rearrangement uses TRBV7-3 and TRBJ2-2; 10 nucleotides match TRBD2. Losses at the gene ends were 3 bases for V and 5 bases for J; bases not matched to a gene: 3. Germline V CDR1 and CDR2: SGHTA, FQGTGA. The length of the CDR3 is 15 residues. The CDR3 DNA reads as TGTGCCAGCAGCTTTAGCGGGGGGCTGACCGGGGAGCTGTTTTTT. Translating it yields CASSFSGGLTGELFF.

The chain carries TRBV18 and TRBJ1-5; D may be TRBD1 (6 bases). Trimming cost V 2 bases and J 3 bases, with 17 bases left between them. Germline V gene sequence: CDR1 KGHSH, CDR2 LQKENI. The CDR3 spans 17 residues. CDR3 coding DNA: TGTGCCAGCTCACCAAATCGTCCAGGGGACATCAATCAGCCCCAGCATTTT. Translating it yields CASSPNRPGDINQPQHF.

This clone was seen just once. The CDR3 sequence is CASSVGPGGTDTQYF. The CDR3 nucleotides read TGTGCCAGCAGCGTAGGGCCGGGGGGGACAGATACGCAGTATTTT. This rearrangement joins TRBV9 to TRBJ2-3, with 8 bases aligning to TRBD2. Germline-derived CDR1 and CDR2 are SGDLS and YYNGEE. This CDR3 contains 15 residues. V gave up 0 bases and J gave up 3 bases; unmatched junction bases: 3.

The V call is TRBV11-1, the J call TRBJ1-6, with D perhaps TRBD1 (6 bases). V lost 5 bases and J lost 15, with 26 bases in between. The CDR3 is 16 residues long. Germline CDR1 reads SGHAT; CDR2 reads FQDESV (reference sequence). CDR3 protein: CASSLSRDTAMKNLHF. Here the CDR3 DNA reads TGTGCCAGCAGCCTTTCCCGGGACACCGCTATGAAGAACCTCCACTTT.

The chain uses TRBV6-4 and TRBJ2-3, with D hard to call. The V and J ends lost 5 bases and 6 bases respectively, with 12 bases between them. Germline V gene sequence: CDR1 MRHNA, CDR2 SNTAGT. CDR3 size: 13 residues. CDR3 coding DNA: TGTGCCAGCAGTCGCGAAGAATCGGATACGCAGTATTTT. Its protein is CASSREESDTQYF.

The V and J genes are TRBV18 and TRBJ2-5; 8 nucleotides line up with TRBD1. The CDR3 runs 15 residues. After removal of 4 bases from V and 4 bases from J, the junction contained 8 bases not matched to a gene. Germline V gene lookup returns CDR1 KGHSH and CDR2 LQKENI. The chain's CDR3 is CASSLMTGTGETQYF. As DNA, the CDR3 is TGTGCCAGCTCACTAATGACCGGGACAGGAGAGACCCAGTACTTC.

This clone showed up just a few times. The chain uses TRBV6-4 and TRBJ2-1; perhaps TRBD1 as D (6 bases). With 4 bases removed from V and 6 bases from J, the gap between germline ends came to 13 bases. CDR1 MRHNA and CDR2 SNTAGT come from the germline V gene. The CDR3 is 14 residues long. DNA of the CDR3: TGTGCCAGCAGTGCTCAAGGGGGTCCCAATGAGCAGTTCTTC. It is translated as CASSAQGGPNEQFF.

V gene TRBV28 combines with J gene TRBJ1-4, with D uncertain. V lost 4 bases and J 2 bases, leaving 14 bases between the germline ends. The V gene's germline CDR1 is MDHEN and CDR2 SYDVKM. This CDR3 contains 16 residues. The CDR3 reads CASSSTSRGTNEKLFF. CDR3 DNA: TGTGCCAGCAGTTCCACCTCGCGAGGTACTAATGAAAAACTGTTTTTT.

The rearrangement joins TRBV28 to TRBJ1-4; 10 positions agree with TRBD1. J gave up 8 bases and V 4 bases, and 7 bases lay outside the gene matches. Germline assignment: CDR1 MDHEN and CDR2 SYDVKM. The CDR3 covers 15 residues. The CDR3 DNA reads as TGTGCCAGCAGTTGGGGGGGACAGGGGATAGAAAAACTGTTTTTT. Translating it yields CASSWGGQGIEKLFF.

The V call is TRBV5-1, the J call TRBJ2-7; 7 bases line up with TRBD1. Germline trimming cut 3 bases from V and 3 bases from J; bases unmatched to any gene: 9. The CDR3 runs 15 residues. CDR1 and CDR2 from the germline V gene are SGHRS and YFSETQ. The CDR3 here is CASSSIRDRIYEQYF. DNA of the CDR3: TGCGCCAGCAGCTCGATCCGGGACAGAATCTACGAGCAGTACTTC.